These T cell receptor beta chains were read from a single sample in a study of shared clonotypes between healthy human individuals. The protocol was immunoSEQ multiplex PCR, while the TCRdb copy is restricted to in-frame clones and leaves out a portion. Of around 2.1 million clones detected, approximately 94% appear once; the ten largest clones hold under 2%. The source material was naive CD8+ T cells from PBMCs. These receptors were taken from a man aged 18 to 29 in good health. Some clones in this sample may be carry-over from other donors' samples. The CDR3 runs from the conserved cysteine through the conserved F or W. The D gene is left open where the match is weak. Where a row states a size, it is once, few, many or the class of an expanded clone; other rows omit it.

v_call	clone_size	d_call	j_call	cdr3_aa	cdr3_nt
TRBV10-3	few	TRBD1	TRBJ1-1	CAIRGTDSMNTEAFF	TGTGCCATCAGGGGGACAGATAGTATGAACACTGAAGCTTTCTTT
TRBV6-1	-	TRBD1	TRBJ2-1	CASSEAGTVYNEQFF	TGTGCCAGCAGTGAAGCCGGGACAGTATACAATGAGCAGTTCTTC
TRBV27	-	TRBD2	TRBJ2-1	CASSSSAGEIANEQFF	TGTGCCAGCAGTTCCTCAGCGGGAGAGATTGCGAATGAGCAGTTCTTC
TRBV30	-	-	TRBJ2-1	CAWNFGSVKFF	TGTGCCTGGAATTTTGGTAGCGTTAAGTTCTTC
TRBV9	-	-	TRBJ1-3	CASSVGSSGNTIYF	TGTGCCAGCAGCGTGGGCAGCTCTGGAAACACCATATATTTT
TRBV2	-	-	TRBJ2-7	CASSDPTGPSNYEQYF	TGTGCCAGCAGTGACCCGACAGGTCCCTCGAACTACGAGCAGTACTTC
TRBV18	-	-	TRBJ2-1	CASSDTGSNEQFF	TGTGCCAGCTCAGACACAGGGAGCAATGAGCAGTTCTTC
TRBV9	-	-	TRBJ2-7	CASSVGWGSYEQYF	TGTGCCAGCAGCGTAGGCTGGGGGTCCTACGAGCAGTACTTC
TRBV6-5	-	-	TRBJ2-5	CARWSLDKMEETQYF	-
TRBV4-3	-	TRBD2	TRBJ2-1	CASSQLMAREGNEQFF	TGCGCCAGCAGCCAACTTATGGCGCGGGAGGGTAATGAGCAGTTCTTC
TRBV28	once	TRBD2	TRBJ2-3	CATATGLAGGPTDTQYF	TGTGCCACCGCGACCGGGTTAGCGGGAGGGCCAACAGATACGCAGTATTTT
TRBV19	few	-	TRBJ1-2	CASSFRAAPYGYTF	TGTGCCAGTAGTTTTCGGGCAGCCCCTTATGGCTACACCTTC
TRBV27	-	-	TRBJ2-2	CASSLWSDGDANTGELFF	TGTGCCAGCAGTTTATGGTCAGATGGGGATGCGAACACCGGGGAGCTGTTTTTT
TRBV27	-	-	TRBJ1-2	CASSPALGYGYTF	TGTGCCAGCAGCCCGGCTCTGGGGTATGGCTACACCTTC
TRBV7-2	-	-	TRBJ2-2	CASSPGTYTGELFF	TGTGCCAGCAGCCCCGGGACCTACACCGGGGAGCTGTTTTTT
TRBV12-5	-	TRBD2	TRBJ2-1	CASGLGLGSYNEQFF	TGTGCTAGTGGCCTGGGACTAGGCTCCTACAATGAGCAGTTCTTC
TRBV28	-	-	TRBJ2-5	CASSFQGGGETQYF	TGTGCCAGCAGTTTCCAGGGAGGGGGAGAGACCCAGTACTTC
TRBV7-9	-	-	TRBJ1-2	CASSLFGEYTF	TGTGCCAGCAGCTTATTCGGGGAATACACCTTC
TRBV5-6	-	TRBD1	TRBJ2-7	CASSPADGTGDPYEQYF	TGTGCCAGCAGTCCCGCCGACGGAACAGGGGACCCCTACGAGCAGTACTTC
TRBV27	-	-	TRBJ2-1	CASRSTGRYNEQFF	TGTGCCAGCAGATCCACCGGGAGATACAATGAGCAGTTCTTC
TRBV15	few	-	TRBJ1-4	CATSSAGGREKLFF	TGTGCCACCAGCAGTGCGGGGGGACGGGAAAAACTGTTTTTT
TRBV27	-	-	TRBJ2-7	CASSQLRDGQSEQYF	TGTGCCAGCAGCCAACTCCGGGACGGCCAATCCGAGCAGTACTTC
TRBV4-3	-	-	TRBJ2-7	CASSQDPDGKSEQYF	TGCGCCAGCAGCCAAGATCCCGACGGGAAATCGGAGCAGTACTTC
TRBV7-9	-	-	TRBJ2-7	CASSAPAYEQYF	TGTGCCAGCAGCGCCCCGGCCTACGAGCAGTACTTC
TRBV6-1	-	-	TRBJ1-5	CARKDTPNQPQHF	TGTGCCAGAAAAGACACACCTAATCAGCCCCAGCATTTT
TRBV4-1	-	-	TRBJ1-1	CASSRSGGGTEAFF	TGCGCCAGCAGCCGAAGCGGGGGAGGCACTGAAGCTTTCTTT
TRBV28	-	TRBD2	TRBJ2-1	CASSLVASGRGDEQFF	TGTGCCAGCAGTTTAGTGGCTAGCGGGAGAGGGGATGAGCAGTTCTTC
TRBV15	-	-	TRBJ1-5	CATSRLDEQEWQPQHF	TGTGCCACCAGCAGACTGGACGAACAGGAATGGCAGCCCCAGCATTTT
TRBV9	-	-	TRBJ2-5	CASRSNGGETQYF	TGTGCCAGCAGGTCAAACGGGGGAGAGACCCAGTACTTC